The clone carrying this T cell receptor beta chain was seen a handful of times. Its antigen is as yet unknown. The source of the sample is a study of cytomegalovirus exposure and HLA in healthy donors. Findings and caveats of the study: Another analysis was done later, and it associated 16,951 TCR beta sequences with HLA alleles at 0.05 false discovery rate. The listing of approximately 160 TCR beta chains classed them as cytomegalovirus-associated. In a later analysis, a missense DCLRE1C variant was linked to TCR beta V- and J-gene trimming.

Primers included in the PCR were 60 Vbeta and 13 Jbeta primers. TCRdb's copy holds only in-frame clones and misses some; the assay was immunoSEQ multiplex PCR. This sample yields 75,000 to 100,000 clones, of which approximately 76% are seen a single time; around 19% belongs to the top ten. CDR1 is SEHNR and CDR2 is FQNEAQ in the germline V gene (reference sequence). Trimming stripped 2 bases from V and 5 bases from J, with 13 bases between. CDR3 length: 14 amino acids. This chain connects TRBV7-9 to TRBJ2-7, with TRBD1 as a possible D gene (5 bases). The sequence was obtained from a woman aged 55-75 years in good health and CMV-seropositive. Sequencing input: PBMCs. The CDR3 reads CASSLTQGNNEQYF. The CDR3 DNA sequence: TGTGCCAGCAGCTTAACTCAGGGCAACAACGAGCAGTACTTC. The full variable domain, rest sourced from reference TRBV7-9 and TRBJ2-7, is DTGVSQNPRHKITKRGQNVTFRCDPISEHNRLYWYRQTLGQGPEFLTYFQNEAQLEKSRLLSDRFSAERPKGSFSTLEIQRTEQGDSAMYLCASSLTQGNNEQYFGPGTRLTVT.